The 25 T cell receptor beta chains below all came from one sample that was sequenced in a study of radiotherapy plus CTLA-4 blockade in lung cancer. The table came from immunoSEQ multiplex PCR; TCRdb's copy has only in-frame clones and leaves some out. The sample contains roughly 80,000 clones, over 70% of which appear only once. The input for sequencing was peripheral blood, taken from a patient treated with radiotherapy plus ipilimumab. These receptors were collected from a human donor with non-small cell lung cancer who had a partial response to radiotherapy plus ipilimumab. Some clones in this sample may be carry-over from other donors' samples.

V and J are TRBV28 and TRBJ2-3; a weak D match, TRBD1 (5 bases). The CDR3 runs to 13 residues. V was trimmed by 8 bases and J by 6 bases, leaving 15 bases between them. Germline CDR1 is MDHEN and CDR2 is SYDVKM. The CDR3 DNA is TGTGCCAGCTCAGGGTCCCCAACGGATACGCAGTATTTT. Translation gives CASSGSPTDTQYF.

J is TRBJ2-7 and V is TRBV5-1; TRBD2 matches at 8 bases. This CDR3 contains 15 residues. Germline assignment: CDR1 SGHRS and CDR2 YFSETQ. V lost 1 base, J lost 6 bases, and 9 bases stayed unmatched. The CDR3 nucleotides read TGCGCCAGCAGCTTGACTAGCGGCCCAGTTGGCGAGCAGTACTTC. It translates to CASSLTSGPVGEQYF.

This rearrangement joins TRBV11-2 to TRBJ2-1, with TRBD2 matching 10 bases. Germline V gene data show CDR1 as SGHAT and CDR2 as FQNNGV. The CDR3 runs 17 residues. The V and J ends lost 1 base and 9 bases, in that order; junction bases with no gene match: 12. The CDR3 spells CASSLGFSLAGVGEQFF. In DNA form, the CDR3 reads TGTGCCAGCAGCTTAGGCTTCTCGCTAGCGGGAGTTGGTGAGCAGTTCTTC.

The chain recombines TRBV5-1 with TRBJ2-1, with D possibly being TRBD1 (6 bases). The CDR3 runs to 14 residues. The germline V gene encodes CDR1 SGHRS and CDR2 YFSETQ. Trimming pared 4 bases from V and 9 bases from J, leaving 17 bases between. As DNA, the CDR3 is TGCGCCAGCAGCCCACTACCCCAGGGGACTGAGCAGTTCTTC. Its translation is CASSPLPQGTEQFF. Filled out from reference TRBV5-1 and TRBJ2-1, the complete variable domain reads KAGVTQTPRYLIKTRGQQVTLSCSPISGHRSVSWYQQTPGQGLQFLFEYFSETQRNKGNFPGRFSGRQFSNSRSEMNVSTLELGDSALYLCASSPLPQGTEQFFGPGTRLTVL.

V gene TRBV7-3 combines with J gene TRBJ2-5; no clear D gene. The CDR3 is 12 amino acids. Trimming took off 6 bases at V and 4 bases at J, with 9 bases between the two ends. Germline-derived CDR1 and CDR2 are SGHTA and FQGTGA. The CDR3 DNA reads TGTGCCAGCAGATATACTGGAGAGACCCAGTACTTC. It codes for CASRYTGETQYF.

The V and J genes are TRBV6-1 and TRBJ2-5; 12 bases map to TRBD2. V gave up 10 bases and J gave up 5 bases; unmatched junction bases: 11. The CDR3 is 15 residues long. CDR1 is MNHNS, CDR2 SASEGT, per germline. The CDR3 bases are TGTGCCATCGCTAGCGGGGGGGCCAGAGTGGAGACCCAGTACTTC. The encoded protein is CAIASGGARVETQYF.

The chain recombines TRBV28 with TRBJ2-1; D remains unclear. CDR3 size: 14 residues. V shed 7 bases and J shed 2 bases, with 12 bases lying between them. CDR1 MDHEN and CDR2 SYDVKM come from the germline V gene. The CDR3 here is CASKEKAAYNEQFF. CDR3 nucleotide sequence: TGTGCCAGCAAGGAAAAGGCGGCCTACAATGAGCAGTTCTTC. Based on the CDR3 plus reference TRBV28 and TRBJ2-1, the full variable domain is DVKVTQSSRYLVKRTGEKVFLECVQDMDHENMFWYRQDPGLGLRLIYFSYDVKMKEKGDIPEGYSVSREKKERFSLILESASTNQTSMYLCASKEKAAYNEQFFGPGTRLTVL.

This sequence joins TRBV6-5 and TRBJ1-5; no definite D call. The CDR3 spans 14 residues. Looked up from germline, CDR1 is MNHEY and CDR2 is SVGAGI. Trimming removed 8 bases from V and 2 bases from J, with 13 bases in between. In nucleotides, the CDR3 is TGTGCCAGCGGGCTTGATAAGGGCAATCAGCCCCAGCATTTT. Translation gives CASGLDKGNQPQHF.

The rearrangement uses TRBV28 and TRBJ2-1; 9 bases are shared with TRBD2. Trimming took 5 bases from V and 2 from J; bases not matched to a gene: 7. The CDR3 has 16 amino acids. The V gene's germline CDR1 is MDHEN and CDR2 SYDVKM. CDR3 in DNA: TGTGCCAGCAGTGTCCCTCTAGCGGGGCCCTACAATGAGCAGTTCTTC. It encodes CASSVPLAGPYNEQFF.

V and J are TRBV7-9 and TRBJ1-3, with D possibly TRBD1 on 5 matching bases. The germline V gene encodes CDR1 SEHNR and CDR2 FQNEAQ (reference sequence). V dropped 4 bases and J dropped 6 bases, with 16 bases sitting between them. The CDR3 runs to 15 residues. The CDR3: CASSSTTKGENTIYF. The CDR3 DNA reads TGTGCCAGCAGCTCTACAACCAAAGGGGAAAACACCATATATTTT.

This CDR3 is CASSLALLVISKEQYF. CDR3 nucleotide sequence: TGTGCCAGCAGCTTAGCTCTACTCGTAATATCTAAGGAGCAGTACTTC. The J gene is TRBJ2-7, the V gene TRBV7-8; D is uncertain. Germline loops: CDR1 SGHVS, CDR2 FQNEAQ. This CDR3 contains 16 residues. Trimming removed 0 bases from V and 7 bases from J, with 19 bases in between.

The chain couples TRBV2 to TRBJ2-1, with 7 bases lining up with TRBD2. In germline, CDR1 is SNHLY, CDR2 FYNNEI. The length of the CDR3 is 16 residues. J lost 6 bases, V lost 5 bases, and 13 bases had no gene match. This CDR3 is CASSQLAQPGGNEQFF. The CDR3 nucleotides read TGTGCCAGCAGTCAACTAGCCCAACCGGGGGGCAATGAGCAGTTCTTC.

The chain is built from TRBV25-1 and TRBJ1-6; perhaps TRBD1 as D (5 bases). V was clipped by 0 bases and J by 8 bases, with 5 bases between them. The CDR3 covers 13 residues. Germline V gene data show CDR1 as MGHDK and CDR2 as SYGVNS. CDR3 nucleotide sequence: TGTGCCAGCAGTGAATACAGGGATTCACCCCTCCACTTT. This translates into CASSEYRDSPLHF.

The chain recombines TRBV5-1 with TRBJ1-6, with 10 bases aligning to TRBD1. This CDR3 region has 17 residues. Germline V gene lookup returns CDR1 SGHRS and CDR2 YFSETQ. Unmatched junction bases numbered 14, after V lost 4 bases and J lost 10 bases. The CDR3 here is CASSPQGPGQGVSPLHF. Written as DNA, the CDR3 is TGCGCCAGCAGCCCCCAGGGCCCCGGACAGGGGGTGTCACCCCTCCACTTT. Variable domain in full (rest from reference TRBV5-1 and TRBJ1-6): KAGVTQTPRYLIKTRGQQVTLSCSPISGHRSVSWYQQTPGQGLQFLFEYFSETQRNKGNFPGRFSGRQFSNSRSEMNVSTLELGDSALYLCASSPQGPGQGVSPLHFGNGTRLTVT.

This chain joins TRBV12-5 and TRBJ1-3; 9 bases match TRBD1. V was pared by 6 bases and J by 4 bases, with 7 bases of the junction left unmatched. The CDR3 is 15 residues long. CDR1 is LGHNT and CDR2 is FRNRAP in the germline V gene. The CDR3 reads CASGSGTGPGNTIYF. The CDR3 coding sequence is TGTGCTAGTGGGTCCGGGACAGGGCCAGGAAACACCATATATTTT.

The CDR3 here is CASSLGTEKEYF. The CDR3 coding sequence is TGTGCCAGCAGCTTAGGCACAGAGAAGGAGTATTTT. The chain links TRBV7-9 to TRBJ2-3, with D hard to call. The CDR3 runs 12 residues. Trimming pared 1 base from V and 13 bases from J, leaving 12 bases between. The germline V gene has CDR1 SEHNR and CDR2 FQNEAQ (reference sequence).

V usage is TRBV7-3 and J usage is TRBJ1-5; D gene ambiguous. This CDR3 is 13 amino acids long. Germline CDR1 and CDR2: SGHTA and FQGTGA. Between the trimmed V and J ends, which lost 5 bases and 7 bases, there was a span of 12 bases. CDR3 in amino acids: CASSPWGGQPQHF. DNA for the CDR3: TGTGCCAGCAGCCCCTGGGGAGGCCAGCCCCAGCATTTT.

V and J are TRBV27 and TRBJ2-3; D possibly corresponds to TRBD1 (6 bases). The V gene's germline CDR1 is MNHEY and CDR2 SMNVEV (reference sequence). The CDR3 runs 16 residues. V was shortened by 7 bases and J by 1 base, with 18 bases between the two germline ends. The CDR3 spells CASTKRVGHGTDTQYF. For the CDR3, the DNA is TGTGCCAGCACCAAAAGGGTGGGACATGGCACAGATACGCAGTATTTT.

This chain links TRBV10-3 with TRBJ1-2; D perhaps matches TRBD1 (6 bases). The CDR3 totals 12 residues. V was cut by 4 bases and J by 5 bases, with 8 bases left in between. Germline CDR1 reads ENHRY; CDR2 reads SYGVKD. This CDR3 reads CAISGDMYGYTF. The DNA of the CDR3 is TGTGCCATCAGTGGGGACATGTATGGCTACACCTTC.

The V call is TRBV25-1, the J call TRBJ2-2, with a tentative D call TRBD1 (6 bases). With 4 bases removed from V and 4 bases from J, the gap between germline ends came to 16 bases. The CDR3 has 16 residues. Germline assignment: CDR1 MGHDK and CDR2 SYGVNS. In nucleotides, the CDR3 is TGTGCCAGCAGTGTTGGGACACTATCTGGCACCGGGGAGCTGTTTTTT. Translation: CASSVGTLSGTGELFF. Full variable domain (outside the CDR3, taken from reference TRBV25-1 and TRBJ2-2): EADIYQTPRYLVIGTGKKITLECSQTMGHDKMYWYQQDPGMELHLIHYSYGVNSTEKGDLSSESTVSRIRTEHFPLTLESARPSHTSQYLCASSVGTLSGTGELFFGEGSRLTVL.

The chain carries TRBV5-1 and TRBJ2-2, with a tentative D call TRBD1 (5 bases). V shed 2 bases and J shed 0 bases, with 17 bases lying between them. The CDR3 length is 18 residues. Per germline, CDR1 SGHRS and CDR2 YFSETQ. CDR3 bases: TGCGCCAGCAGCTTTAGAGCCCCAGGGATTACGAACACCGGGGAGCTGTTTTTT. It specifies CASSFRAPGITNTGELFF.

The DNA of the CDR3 is TGTGCCAGCAGCTTAGACAGGGGCTATGGCTACACCTTC. This translates into CASSLDRGYGYTF. The chain couples TRBV11-2 to TRBJ1-2, with D perhaps matching TRBD1 (6 bases). The CDR3 totals 13 residues. V shed 0 bases and J shed 4 bases, with 6 bases lying between them. Germline loops: CDR1 SGHAT, CDR2 FQNNGV.

V gene TRBV10-3 combines with J gene TRBJ2-3; the match to TRBD2 covers 15 bases. The germline V gene encodes CDR1 ENHRY and CDR2 SYGVKD. After removal of 0 bases from V and 6 bases from J, the junction contained 13 bases not matched to a gene. The CDR3 runs to 20 residues. The CDR3 DNA sequence: TGTGCCATCAGTGAGTCTTCTCGCCGGACTAGCGGGAGGGAGAGGGATACGCAGTATTTT. It codes for CAISESSRRTSGRERDTQYF.

This clone appeared a few times. V usage is TRBV7-8 and J usage is TRBJ2-7; the D is unclear. In germline, CDR1 is SGHVS, CDR2 FQNEAQ. Trimming shortened V by 9 bases and J by 2 bases, and 14 bases separated the two germline ends. The CDR3 extends over 13 amino acids. The CDR3 DNA reads TGTGCCAGTTCGTACGTACCTACCTACGAGCAGTACTTC. Translated: CASSYVPTYEQYF.

This clone was observed once. The chain carries TRBV5-4 and TRBJ1-2; D not certain. The germline V gene encodes CDR1 SGHNT and CDR2 YYREEE (reference sequence). This CDR3 is 13 amino acids long. V shed 4 bases and J shed 4 bases, with 11 bases lying between them. The CDR3 nucleotides read TGTGCCAGCAGCGGATGGCGGAGCTATGGCTACACCTTC. This codes for CASSGWRSYGYTF.